This T cell receptor (beta chain) was retrieved from a study of human T cells and chemical hapten exposure. Original data processing: Sample-level TCR yields exhibited a median of about 96,000, with a range of roughly 20,000 to 750,000. Using its own MiXCR run on the RACE reads, TCRdb lists one record per CDR3 protein. TCRdb, not the authors, supplied the V and J calls. Of some 64,000 distinct CDR3 sequences in the sample, 9.5% to 12% were seen once. Time point denoted: patch test 3, about 24 weeks after DPC sensitization. Treatment indicated: therapeutic diphenylcyclopropenone sensitization with weekly scalp DPC. Prior to application of each patch test, blood was drawn. This clonotype was found many times. Sequenced material: whole blood, taken in connection with sensitization to the hapten diphenylcyclopropenone (DPC). The TCR comes from a woman aged 30 to 39 with alopecia areata. Some clones in this sample may be carry-over from other donors' samples.

The CDR3 region is CAWSKGQPYEQYF. CDR3 DNA sequence: TGTGCCTGGAGTAAAGGACAGCCCTACGAGCAGTACTTC. The rearrangement links TRBV30 to TRBJ2-7; tentative D call: TRBD1 (6 bases). This CDR3 spans 13 amino acids. CDR1 and CDR2 from the germline V gene are GTSNPN and SVGIG (reference sequence). V shed 2 bases and J shed 2 bases, with 10 bases lying between them.